Here is one T cell receptor (beta chain) with its context. Enrolled through a virtual design, the participants were between about 18 and 100 years of age and came from about two dozen US areas. Clinical history reported by participants formed the basis on which cohorts were assigned. The data were obtained in a study of blood T cell repertoires in COVID-19. Study-wide context: COVID-19 samples from acute and convalescent phases originated in the United States, Italy and Spain.

Some clones are missing from TCRdb's copy, which holds only in-frame ones; the method was immunoSEQ multiplex PCR. This sample has roughly 250,000 clones, with approximately 90% found just once. The CDR3 has 13 amino acids. The V and J ends lost 3 bases and 5 bases respectively, with 7 bases between them. CDR1 and CDR2 (germline): SNHLY, FYNNEI. The receptor was isolated from a woman in her thirties or forties with acute COVID-19. The chain employs TRBV2 and TRBJ2-2; TRBD2 is a possible D gene (5 bases). Sequencing was carried out using PBMCs or T cells enriched from blood (not recorded which). CDR3 nucleotides: TGTGCCAGCAGTGAGGAGCGGACCGGGGAGCTGTTTTTT. This gives the protein CASSEERTGELFF.